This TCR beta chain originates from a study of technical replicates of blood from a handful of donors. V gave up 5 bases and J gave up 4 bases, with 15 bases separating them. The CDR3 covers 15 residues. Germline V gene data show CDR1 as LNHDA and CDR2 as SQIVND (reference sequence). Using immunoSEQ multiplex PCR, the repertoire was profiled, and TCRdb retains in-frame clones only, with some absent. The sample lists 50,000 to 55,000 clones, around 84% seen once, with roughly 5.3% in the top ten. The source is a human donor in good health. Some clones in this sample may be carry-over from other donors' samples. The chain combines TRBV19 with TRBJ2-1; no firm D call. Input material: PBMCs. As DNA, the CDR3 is TGTGCCAGTAGTGAACAGAAAATCTCTTACAATGAGCAGTTCTTC. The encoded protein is CASSEQKISYNEQFF.